This T cell receptor beta chain was identified during a study of beta chain features in type 1 diabetes. Expressed TCRB transcripts got sequenced, as all isolated RNA was reverse transcribed. Assay used: immunoSEQ multiplex PCR; TCRdb lists only in-frame clones, some missing. This sample has under 500,000 clones, with approximately 30% found just once. Only a few counts were recorded for this clone. The CDR3 covers 12 residues. Germline V CDR1 and CDR2: GTSNPN, SVGIG (reference sequence). The chain employs TRBV30 and TRBJ2-6, with D possibly matching TRBD2 (5 bases). Material: naive CD4+ T cells from blood. The sequence was collected from a man between 18 and 35 years old in good health. This CDR3 is CARGSGANVLTF. CDR3 sequence (DNA): TGTGCTCGGGGCTCTGGGGCCAACGTCCTGACTTTC. Supplemented by reference TRBV30 and TRBJ2-6, the full variable domain reads SQTIHQWPATLVQPVGSPLSLECTVEGTSNPNLYWYRQAAGRGLQLLFYSVGIGQISSEVPQNLSASRPQDRQFILSSKKLLLSDSGFYLCARGSGANVLTFGAGSRLTVL.